These T cell receptor beta chains were read from a single sample in a study of T cell responses to AZD1222 COVID-19 vaccine. Repertoires were generated with immunoSEQ multiplex PCR, while TCRdb's copy carries only in-frame clones and drops some. The sample carries roughly 140,000 clones, around 90% recorded once. The specimen was peripheral blood, collected on day 0 of AZD1222 vaccination. Receptor source: an adult in good health. The CDR3 runs from the conserved cysteine through the conserved F or W. A D gene is named only where the DNA matches it firmly. Only some rows state a clone size, as once, few, many or a class for expanded clones.

abundance	v_gene	d_gene	j_gene	CDR3nt	CDR3aa
NA	TRBV10-3	NA	TRBJ1-2	TGTGCCATCAGTGAGGAGGAGGGCTATGGCTACACCTTC	CAISEEEGYGYTF
NA	TRBV7-9	NA	TRBJ1-2	TGTGCCATTACGACCGATTCAGGCTATGGCTACACCTTC	CAITTDSGYGYTF
NA	TRBV6-5	NA	TRBJ2-1	TGTGCCAGCAGCTACGACCCTAGCTCCTACAATGAGCAGTTCTTC	CASSYDPSSYNEQFF
NA	TRBV11-3	TRBD2	TRBJ2-1	TGTGCCAGCAGCTTAGTTGGGGGGTCTAGCGGTTACAATGAGCAGTTCTTC	CASSLVGGSSGYNEQFF
NA	TRBV6-5	NA	TRBJ2-7	TGTGCCAGCAGTTACCGTCGGAGTATACTAACCTACGAGCAGTACTTC	CASSYRRSILTYEQYF
NA	TRBV4-1	NA	TRBJ2-1	TGCGCCAGCAGCCAAGAGGGCGGAGCGTACAATGAGCAGTTCTTC	CASSQEGGAYNEQFF
NA	TRBV27	NA	TRBJ1-5	TGTGCCAGCAGTTTAGGAGGGTTCGGTCAGCCCCAGCATTTT	CASSLGGFGQPQHF
NA	TRBV10-3	TRBD2	TRBJ2-3	TGTGCCATCAGCGGAACTAGCGGCACAGATACGCAGTATTTT	CAISGTSGTDTQYF
NA	TRBV5-6	NA	TRBJ2-3	TGTGCCACCCAAGGGGGGACTAGCACAGATACGCAGTATTTT	CATQGGTSTDTQYF
once	TRBV12-3/TRBV12-4	NA	TRBJ2-5	TGTGCCAGCAGGGGGACATTGGGGAACCAGTACTTC	CASRGTLGNQYF
once	TRBV5-5	NA	TRBJ2-7	TGTGCCAGCAGCTTTTATTGGTACGAGCAGTACTTC	CASSFYWYEQYF
NA	TRBV5-8	TRBD1	TRBJ2-3	TGTGCCAGCAGCTCCGGGACAGTGGTTAGTTTCGCAGATACGCAGTATTTT	CASSSGTVVSFADTQYF
NA	TRBV24-1	TRBD1	TRBJ2-2	TGTGCCACCTCAAACCCCGCCGGACAGGGTGACACCGGGGAGCTGTTTTTT	CATSNPAGQGDTGELFF
NA	TRBV27	TRBD2	TRBJ2-1	TGTGCCAGCAGGACGGGAGGACCTATATACAATGAGCAGTTCTTC	CASRTGGPIYNEQFF
NA	TRBV11-2	NA	TRBJ1-4	TGTGCCAGCAGCTTGGAGACCATCAACCGACCAACTAATGAAAAACTGTTTTTT	CASSLETINRPTNEKLFF
NA	TRBV20-1	NA	TRBJ2-1	TGCAGTGCTAGTCAACTGTCCATTTACAATGAGCAGTTCTTC	CSASQLSIYNEQFF
NA	TRBV7-2	TRBD2	TRBJ2-5	TGTGCCAGCAGCTTAACTAGCGGGAGTGGGGAGACCCAGTACTTC	CASSLTSGSGETQYF
NA	TRBV30	TRBD1	TRBJ1-5	TGTGCCAGATGTGGCAGGGGGGAAGAGCAGCCCCAGCATTTT	CARCGRGEEQPQHF
NA	TRBV3-1/TRBV3-2	NA	TRBJ1-2	TGTGCCAGCAGCCAAGAATCTTCAGGGTCTGGCTATGGCTACACCTTC	CASSQESSGSGYGYTF
NA	TRBV12-3/TRBV12-4	NA	TRBJ2-7	TGTGCCAGCAGTCCCACGGGCTACGAGCAGTACTTC	CASSPTGYEQYF
once	TRBV27	NA	TRBJ2-3	TGTGCCAGCAGTTTAGGGGGTTGGGCGGGACCCCAGGATACGCAGTATTTT	CASSLGGWAGPQDTQYF
NA	TRBV5-5	NA	TRBJ1-4	TGTGCCAGCAGCTATCTAGCCCGAGAACTGTTTTTT	CASSYLARELFF
NA	TRBV19	TRBD2	TRBJ2-7	TGTGCCAGTAACCAAGGCCCTAGCGGGAGCTACGAGCAGTACTTC	CASNQGPSGSYEQYF
NA	TRBV29-1	NA	TRBJ1-1	TGCAGCGGCGTGAGTACAGCTGACACTGAAGCTTTCTTT	CSGVSTADTEAFF
NA	TRBV4-1	NA	TRBJ1-5	TGCGCCAGCAGCCCGGTCGGTGGTCAGCCCCAGCATTTT	CASSPVGGQPQHF
NA	TRBV19	NA	TRBJ1-1	TGTGCCAGTAGTATAAGGTCGGACACTGAAGCTTTCTTT	CASSIRSDTEAFF
few	TRBV7-9	TRBD2	TRBJ2-7	TGTGCCAGCAGCTTCAAGAGTAGCGGGAGAGAACCCTACGAGCAGTACTTC	CASSFKSSGREPYEQYF
once	TRBV7-2	NA	TRBJ2-5	TGTGCCAGCAGCCCCGCCAGGGGGGAAGGGTTTGGGACCCAGTACTTC	CASSPARGEGFGTQYF
NA	TRBV6-5	NA	TRBJ1-1	TGTGCCAGCAGTTACTCTCACCTCACTGAAGCTTTCTTT	CASSYSHLTEAFF
NA	TRBV15	NA	TRBJ2-1	TGTGCCACCAGCAGAGACCCGGGAGTAGGAAATGAGCAGTTCTTC	CATSRDPGVGNEQFF
NA	TRBV4-1	NA	TRBJ1-2	TGCGCCAGCAGCCAAGATTGGCGGGTTTTGGATGGCTACACCTTC	CASSQDWRVLDGYTF
NA	TRBV13	NA	TRBJ2-5	TGTGCCAGCAGCTTCGAAGAGACCCAGTACTTC	CASSFEETQYF
NA	TRBV10-3	TRBD2	TRBJ2-3	TGTGCCATCAGTGAATCAGCGGGAGGGACGCAGTATTTT	CAISESAGGTQYF
NA	TRBV6-5	NA	TRBJ1-6	TGTGCCAGCAGTTTAACCTTGGGGGTCTCACCCCTCCACTTT	CASSLTLGVSPLHF
NA	TRBV10-3	NA	TRBJ1-5	TGTGCCATCAGTGCCGAGGACGGGGCCCCCCAGCATTTT	CAISAEDGAPQHF
NA	TRBV7-8	NA	TRBJ2-7	TGTGCCAGCAGCTTAACCCGTAGCCGCCTCCTTAGGGCGGAGCAGTACTTC	CASSLTRSRLLRAEQYF
few	TRBV6-5	TRBD2	TRBJ2-2	TGTGCCAGCAGAAGCGGGGGCGCCGGGGAGCTGTTTTTT	CASRSGGAGELFF
NA	TRBV5-1	NA	TRBJ2-3	TGCGCCAGCAGCTTGGCGGGGTTGGGCACAGATACGCAGTATTTT	CASSLAGLGTDTQYF
NA	TRBV28	NA	TRBJ1-1	TGTGCCAGCATTATCCGGGGAGAAGCTTTCTTT	CASIIRGEAFF
NA	TRBV27	NA	TRBJ2-1	TGTGCCAGCAGCTATAACAGGCTCCGTGGGGGGAAGAATGAGCAGTTCTTC	CASSYNRLRGGKNEQFF
NA	TRBV11-3	TRBD2	TRBJ2-7	TGTGCCAGCAGCTTCGGGGGGTCCTCGAACGAGCAGTACTTC	CASSFGGSSNEQYF
NA	TRBV30	NA	TRBJ2-1	TGTGCCTGGAGTGGGGGGGAGGCCCGCTCCTACAATGAGCAGTTCTTC	CAWSGGEARSYNEQFF
few	TRBV18	NA	TRBJ1-1	TGTGCCAGCTCACCAGGCGTGAACACTGAAGCTTTCTTT	CASSPGVNTEAFF
NA	TRBV7-2	NA	TRBJ1-4	TGTGCCAGCAGCTTAGTATCTAATGAAAAACTGTTTTTT	CASSLVSNEKLFF
few	TRBV18	NA	TRBJ2-1	TGTGCCAGCTCACCGTCAGGCAATGAGCAGTTCTTC	CASSPSGNEQFF
NA	TRBV5-1	TRBD1	TRBJ1-1	TGCGCCAGCAGCTTCGGACAGGGGGCAGCTGAAGCTTTCTTT	CASSFGQGAAEAFF
NA	TRBV19	NA	TRBJ2-2	TGTGCCAGTAGTATTGACGGCACCGGGGAGCTGTTTTTT	CASSIDGTGELFF
NA	TRBV30	TRBD1	TRBJ1-6	TGTGCCTGGACGCCCCGGACAGGAAATAATTCACCCCTCCACTTT	CAWTPRTGNNSPLHF
NA	TRBV29-1	NA	TRBJ1-4	TGCAGCGTTGCCGGGACAAAGCTTGATGAAAAACTGTTTTTT	CSVAGTKLDEKLFF
NA	TRBV6-5	TRBD1	TRBJ1-3	TGTGCCAGCAGTTCGACAGGGTCGGGGGGAAACACCATATATTTT	CASSSTGSGGNTIYF
NA	TRBV6-6	NA	TRBJ1-5	TGTGCCAGCAGTTTAGACAGGCAGCAGCCCCAGCATTTT	CASSLDRQQPQHF
few	TRBV6-2/TRBV6-3	TRBD1	TRBJ2-2	TGTGCCAGCAGTTACACAGGGGGCACCGGGGAGCTGTTTTTT	CASSYTGGTGELFF